Below, 3 T cell receptor beta chains from the same sample are listed, as sequenced in a study of blood T cell repertoires in COVID-19. Clones were sequenced by immunoSEQ multiplex PCR, and TCRdb holds only the in-frame ones, with some missing. The data show 380,000 or so clones, approximately 86% seen once. The sequenced material came from PBMCs or T cells enriched from blood (not recorded which). The origin of the receptors is a woman aged 40-49 years with acute COVID-19.

This sequence joins TRBV6-5 and TRBJ1-2; 8 bases are shared with TRBD1. V dropped 7 bases and J dropped 3; count of bases not matched to a gene: 1. Germline loops: CDR1 MNHEY, CDR2 SVGAGI. The CDR3 totals 12 residues. The CDR3 DNA sequence: TGTGCCAGCAAACAGGGGGACTATGGCTACACCTTC. It specifies CASKQGDYGYTF.

CDR3 in DNA: TGCAGCGGTGATAGCGGGCGCGGCGAGCAGTACTTC. This translates into CSGDSGRGEQYF. V and J are TRBV29-1 and TRBJ2-7, with TRBD2 identical over 7 bases. Germline-derived CDR1 and CDR2 are SQVTM and ANQGSEA. The J segment lost 6 bases and the V segment lost 7 bases, leaving 9 bases of the junction unmatched. This CDR3 contains 12 residues.

This chain joins TRBV2 and TRBJ2-3; TRBD2 aligns across 13 bases. CDR1 is SNHLY, CDR2 FYNNEI, per germline. This CDR3 spans 14 amino acids. Germline trimming cut 9 bases from V and 7 bases from J; bases unmatched to any gene: 7. CDR3 coding DNA: TGTGCCAGGGCCACTAGCGGGGGGGCAAATACGCAGTATTTT. It specifies CARATSGGANTQYF.